This T cell receptor beta chain was recovered during a study of blood T cell repertoires in COVID-19. Background on the study: Whether acute or convalescent, the COVID-19 samples came from the United States, Italy and Spain.

Authors' methods: How many nucleated cells were present was estimated from reference gene primer amplification. Measured with immunoSEQ multiplex PCR; TCRdb has only the in-frame clones, and not every one. V and J calls and clone size are those listed in that table; D and trimming were worked out from the DNA. The sample records 180,000 or so clones, around 82% being singletons. Donors of Cohort 3 who recovered were those that had two negative PCRs, clearance, or symptom resolution. The CDR3 covers 13 residues. Looked up from germline, CDR1 is SGHRS and CDR2 is YFSETQ. V gave up 0 bases and J gave up 10 bases, with 13 bases separating them.

Sample: PBMCs or T cells enriched from blood (not recorded which). This sequence joins TRBV5-1 and TRBJ1-2; D is possibly TRBD1 (5 bases). The sequence came from a man between 40 and 49 years old who had recovered from COVID-19. In nucleotides, the CDR3 is TGCGCCAGCAGCTTGGAGGCAGGGTCCGTCTACACCTTC. It yields the protein CASSLEAGSVYTF.